This T cell receptor beta chain was identified in a study of CXCR3 chemokines and chemotherapy response in bladder cancer. V was pared by 5 bases and J by 10 bases, with 12 bases between. This CDR3 is 12 amino acids long. CDR1 and CDR2 from the germline V gene are MNHEY and SVGAGI. By share, this clonotype ranks as medium-sized (0.01 to 0.1%). From the PCR reads, TCRdb called clonotypes with MiXCR, one entry per CDR3 protein. Here the sample spans about 5,000 distinct CDR3 sequences, about 15% being singletons. The TCR comes from a human donor with bladder cancer that responded to neoadjuvant chemotherapy. The chain links TRBV6-5 to TRBJ2-1, with D perhaps TRBD1 (5 bases). Sampling took place from a patient whose treatment included neoadjuvant chemotherapy. CDR3 in amino acids: CASSTTKGEQFF. The CDR3 DNA follows: TGTGCCAGCAGTACCACGAAGGGGGAGCAGTTCTTC.